This T cell receptor beta chain was obtained from a study of blood T cell repertoires in COVID-19. Across the whole study: Nucleic acid was either cDNA or gDNA, and it came from T cells, B-cell-depleted T cells, or PBMCs.

Original handling: The assay estimated nucleated cells by amplifying reference gene primers. This table comes from immunoSEQ multiplex PCR, and its TCRdb copy is limited to in-frame clones, with some not included. The V and J calls and clone size come from that table; D and trimming were worked out from the DNA. The sample records 150,000 to 200,000 clones, about 82% being singletons. Trimming took off 2 bases at V and 8 bases at J, with 12 bases between the two ends. From germline, CDR1 is MNHEY and CDR2 SMNVEV (reference sequence). The CDR3 totals 14 residues. The source of this sequence is a man over 45 with active or convalescent COVID-19. The genes are TRBV27 and TRBJ1-4, with a possible D match to TRBD1 (6 bases). Sequenced: peripheral blood. The chain's CDR3 is CASSLRGGIEKLFF. CDR3 bases: TGTGCCAGCAGTTTAAGGGGGGGTATCGAAAAACTGTTTTTT.